This is a list of T cell receptor beta chains from one sample in a study of T cell repertoires in ileal Crohn's disease. Profiled with immunoSEQ multiplex PCR; TCRdb holds only in-frame clones, not every one. The sample has roughly 13,000 clones; around 80% are singletons. Sequences were obtained from ileal tissue. The receptors come from an adult with Crohn's disease. Each CDR3 is given with its conserved first and last residue. The D gene is left open where the match is weak. For some rows the clone size is stated as once, few or many, or as a class when expanded; others skip it.

-,14,TRBJ2-2,-,TRBV6-6,CASSYQRNTGELFF,TGTGCCAGCAGTTACCAGAGGAACACCGGGGAGCTGTTTTTT
-,13,TRBJ1-1,large,TRBV9,CASSQGGVTEAFF,TGTGCCAGCTCCCAGGGAGGGGTCACTGAAGCTTTCTTT
-,12,TRBJ1-4,once,TRBV5-8,CASSFVPLRVFF,TGTGCCAGCAGCTTCGTCCCCCTAAGGGTGTTTTTT
-,15,TRBJ1-1,-,TRBV5-4,CASSPRGGTNTEAFF,TGTGCCAGCAGCCCCCGAGGGGGAACGAACACTGAAGCTTTCTTT
TRBD1,14,TRBJ1-1,few,TRBV6-5,CASTLDRVGTEAFF,TGTGCCAGCACCCTGGACAGGGTCGGCACTGAAGCTTTCTTT
-,13,TRBJ1-3,-,TRBV30,CAWSVWGANTIYF,TGTGCCTGGAGTGTCTGGGGGGCTAACACCATATATTTT
TRBD1,14,TRBJ1-2,-,TRBV6-1,CASSPTGAGGGYTF,TGTGCCAGCAGCCCCACAGGGGCCGGGGGGGGCTACACCTTC
-,14,TRBJ1-1,-,TRBV6-6,CASSYTALNTEAFF,TGTGCCAGCAGTTACACGGCGCTGAACACTGAAGCTTTCTTT
-,15,TRBJ1-5,-,TRBV6-1,CASSAFTGSNQPQHF,TGTGCCAGCAGTGCATTTACAGGAAGCAATCAGCCCCAGCATTTT
-,14,TRBJ1-5,once,TRBV2,CASSERVGEQPQHF,TGTGCCAGCAGTGAAAGGGTAGGGGAACAGCCCCAGCATTTT
TRBD1,14,TRBJ1-2,few,TRBV27,CASGYRDSEYGYTF,TGTGCCAGCGGATACCGGGACAGCGAGTATGGCTACACCTTC
-,12,TRBJ1-2,-,TRBV6-1,CASSAGSWGYTF,TGTGCCAGCAGTGCCGGGAGTTGGGGCTACACCTTC
-,16,TRBJ2-7,-,TRBV19,CASSRARKGGSYEQYF,TGTGCCAGTAGTCGGGCCCGAAAGGGAGGTAGCTACGAGCAGTACTTC
-,13,TRBJ1-2,-,TRBV29-1,CSVGTVEGYGYTF,TGCAGCGTCGGGACCGTAGAAGGATATGGCTACACCTTC
TRBD1,14,TRBJ1-5,-,TRBV2,CASTGQGASQPQHF,TGTGCCAGCACTGGACAGGGGGCTAGTCAGCCCCAGCATTTT
TRBD1,15,TRBJ1-1,-,TRBV4-1,CASSQVDRVNTEAFF,TGCGCCAGCAGCCAGGTCGACAGGGTGAACACTGAAGCTTTCTTT
TRBD2,15,TRBJ2-7,-,TRBV10-1,CASSVSGGHSYEQYF,TGCGCCAGCAGTGTTAGCGGGGGGCACTCCTACGAGCAGTACTTC
-,14,TRBJ2-7,-,TRBV6-1,CASSPTGRAYEQYF,TGTGCCAGCAGTCCAACGGGCAGGGCGTACGAGCAGTACTTC
TRBD1,14,TRBJ1-2,-,TRBV7-9,CASLPVGQAYGYTF,TGTGCCAGTCTCCCGGTGGGACAGGCCTATGGCTACACCTTC
TRBD2,14,TRBJ2-3,-,TRBV6-4,CASSERGDADTQYF,TGTGCCAGCAGTGAGCGGGGGGATGCAGATACGCAGTATTTT
TRBD2,15,TRBJ2-1,-,TRBV30,CAWRPSGGNYNEQFF,TGTGCCTGGAGACCTAGCGGGGGGAACTACAATGAGCAGTTCTTC
-,14,TRBJ2-3,few,TRBV29-1,CSVDETSSTDTQYF,TGCAGCGTTGACGAGACATCTAGCACAGATACGCAGTATTTT
-,17,TRBJ1-5,-,TRBV19,CASGNTGIDYSNQPQHF,TGTGCCAGTGGAAATACAGGGATTGACTATAGCAATCAGCCCCAGCATTTT
-,12,TRBJ2-5,-,TRBV5-1,CASSLTEETQYF,TGCGCCAGCAGCCTGACAGAAGAGACCCAGTACTTC
-,13,TRBJ1-3,few,TRBV27,CASRRTSGNTIYF,TGTGCCAGCAGAAGGACCTCTGGAAACACCATATATTTT
-,16,TRBJ1-4,-,TRBV7-9,CASSLHRLITNEKLFF,TGTGCCAGCAGCTTACACAGGTTGATTACTAATGAAAAACTGTTTTTT
-,12,TRBJ1-4,-,TRBV5-6,CASSLRREKLFF,TGTGCCAGCAGCTTGAGGCGGGAAAAACTGTTTTTT